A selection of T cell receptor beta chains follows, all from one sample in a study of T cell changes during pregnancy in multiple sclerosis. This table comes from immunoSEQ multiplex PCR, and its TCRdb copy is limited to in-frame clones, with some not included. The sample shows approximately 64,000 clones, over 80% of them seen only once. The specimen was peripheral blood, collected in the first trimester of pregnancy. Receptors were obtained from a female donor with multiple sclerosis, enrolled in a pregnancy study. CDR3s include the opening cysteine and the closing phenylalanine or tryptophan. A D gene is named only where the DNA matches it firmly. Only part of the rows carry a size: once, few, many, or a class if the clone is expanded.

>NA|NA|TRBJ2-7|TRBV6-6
TGTGCCAGCAGTTCAACGACAGGACCCTACGAGCAGTACTTC
CASSSTTGPYEQYF
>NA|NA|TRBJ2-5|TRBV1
TGCACCAGCAGCCAAGATAGCCGAAATTGGACAGGGATAGAGACCCAGTACTTC
CTSSQDSRNWTGIETQYF
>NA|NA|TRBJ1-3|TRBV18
TGTGCCAGCTCACCGCGTAGTGATGGAAACACCATATATTTT
CASSPRSDGNTIYF
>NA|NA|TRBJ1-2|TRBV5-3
TGTGCCAGAAGCTCAGGAGAGCGGCGGGATGGCTACACCTTC
CARSSGERRDGYTF
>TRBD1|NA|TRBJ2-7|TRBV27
TGTGCCAGCAGTTCGTATAACAGGGGCGAGCAGTACTTC
CASSSYNRGEQYF
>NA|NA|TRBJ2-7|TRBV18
TGTGCCAGCCATCAAGGAACAGGGTACGAGCAGTACTTC
CASHQGTGYEQYF
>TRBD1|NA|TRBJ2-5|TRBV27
TGTGCCAGCAGTCCGGGACAGAGTTTCCAAGAGACCCAGTACTTC
CASSPGQSFQETQYF
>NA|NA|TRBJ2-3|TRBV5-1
TGCGCCAGCAGCTTGGTAGGGGGTGCAGATACGCAGTATTTT
CASSLVGGADTQYF
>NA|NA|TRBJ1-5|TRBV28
TGTGCCAGCAGCAGGGGAAGGGATCAGCCCCAGCATTTT
CASSRGRDQPQHF
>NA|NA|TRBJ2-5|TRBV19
TGTGCCAGTAGTCCACGTTCGGACTACCCGGCTGAGACCCAGTACTTC
CASSPRSDYPAETQYF
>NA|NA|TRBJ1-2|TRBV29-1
TGCAGCGTTGAAAGCCCACAGGGCCCCCACGATGGCTACACCTTC
CSVESPQGPHDGYTF
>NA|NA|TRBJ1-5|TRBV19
TGTGCCAGTAGTCTCCAGGGTTTTAGCAATCAGCCCCAGCATTTT
CASSLQGFSNQPQHF
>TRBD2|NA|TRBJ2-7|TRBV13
TGTGCCAGCAGCCACAGAGCGGGAGTTGTCATCTACGAGCAGTACTTC
CASSHRAGVVIYEQYF
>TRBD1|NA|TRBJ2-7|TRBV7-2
TGTGCCAGCAGCTCACAGGGGTACGAGCAGTACTTC
CASSSQGYEQYF
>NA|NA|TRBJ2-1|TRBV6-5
TGTGCCAGCAGGACCGGGAGCTCCTACAATGAGCAGTTCTTC
CASRTGSSYNEQFF
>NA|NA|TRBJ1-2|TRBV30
TGTGCCTGGGACAATAACTATGGCTACACCTTC
CAWDNNYGYTF
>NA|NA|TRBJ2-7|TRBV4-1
TGCGCCAGCAGCCAACAAGACTTCCTTGGGAGCTCCTACGAGCAGTACTTC
CASSQQDFLGSSYEQYF
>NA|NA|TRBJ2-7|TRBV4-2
TGTGCCAGCAGCCAAGTTGGACTAACACGCTCCTACGAGCAGTACTTC
CASSQVGLTRSYEQYF
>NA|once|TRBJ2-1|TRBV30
TGTGCCTGGTCGCTGGGACTGCCTAACAATGAGCAGTTCTTC
CAWSLGLPNNEQFF
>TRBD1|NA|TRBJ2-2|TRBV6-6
TGTGCCAGCAGACCAACAGGGGCGAGAACCGGGGAGCTGTTTTTT
CASRPTGARTGELFF
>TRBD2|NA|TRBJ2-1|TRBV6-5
TGTGCCAGCAGTAAAAGCGGGAGAGGGAATGAGCAGTTCTTC
CASSKSGRGNEQFF
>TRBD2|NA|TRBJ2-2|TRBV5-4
TGTGCCAGCAGCTTGGGACTAGCGGGAGAAACCGGGGAGCTGTTTTTT
CASSLGLAGETGELFF
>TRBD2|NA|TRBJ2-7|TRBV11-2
TGTGCCAGCAGTCTAGGACTAGCGGGAACCCACTACGAGCAGTACTTC
CASSLGLAGTHYEQYF
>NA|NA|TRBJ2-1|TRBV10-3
TGTGCAATCGGCGACGGAGGCGAGCAGTTCTTC
CAIGDGGEQFF
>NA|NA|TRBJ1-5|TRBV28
TGTGCCAGCAGTTTTGACAGATCCAATCAGCCCCAGCATTTT
CASSFDRSNQPQHF
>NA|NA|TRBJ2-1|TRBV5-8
TGTGCCAGCAGCCCGGGACTTAGTTCCTACAATGAGCAGTTCTTC
CASSPGLSSYNEQFF
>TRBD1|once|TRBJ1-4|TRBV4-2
TGTGCCAGCAGCCAGGCACAGGGGCTTGCAACTAATGAAAAACTGTTTTTT
CASSQAQGLATNEKLFF
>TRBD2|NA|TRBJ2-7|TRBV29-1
TGCAGCGTTTTGGGACTAGCGGGAGCCGAGCAGTACTTC
CSVLGLAGAEQYF
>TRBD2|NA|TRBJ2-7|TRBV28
TGTGCCGGCGCTAGCGGGACCTACGAGCAGTACTTC
CAGASGTYEQYF
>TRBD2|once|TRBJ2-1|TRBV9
TGTGCCAGCAGCGTAGTAGCGGGGGGTTACAATGAGCAGTTCTTC
CASSVVAGGYNEQFF
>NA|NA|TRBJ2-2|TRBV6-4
TGTGCCAGCAGCCTCACAGGGAACACCGGGGAGCTGTTTTTT
CASSLTGNTGELFF
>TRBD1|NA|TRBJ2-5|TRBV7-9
TGTGCCAGCAGCTTAAAGGGGGCAGGAGAGACCCAGTACTTC
CASSLKGAGETQYF
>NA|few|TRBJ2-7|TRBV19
TGTGCCAGTAGGGGTCGAGCGGAGTCCTACGAGCAGTACTTC
CASRGRAESYEQYF
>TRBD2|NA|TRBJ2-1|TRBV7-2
TGTGCCAGCACGCCACCACTAATAGCGGGAGGTAGGAATGAGCAGTTCTTC
CASTPPLIAGGRNEQFF
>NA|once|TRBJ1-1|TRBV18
TGTGCCAGCTCACGAAGCCCCCCCGCCCGGAACACTGAAGCTTTCTTT
CASSRSPPARNTEAFF
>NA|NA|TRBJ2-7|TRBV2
TGTGCCAGCAGCTTGTCCACAGGGAAGTACGAGCAGTACTTC
CASSLSTGKYEQYF
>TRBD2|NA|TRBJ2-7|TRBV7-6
TGTGCCAGCAGCCGGGGGGTCTCCTACGAGCAGTACTTC
CASSRGVSYEQYF
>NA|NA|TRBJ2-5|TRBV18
TGTGCCAGCTCACCAAACTATGGAGAGACCCAGTACTTC
CASSPNYGETQYF
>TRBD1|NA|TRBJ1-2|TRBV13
TGTGCCAGCAGCCCTACCCGGACAGGGGGTTATGGCTACACCTTC
CASSPTRTGGYGYTF
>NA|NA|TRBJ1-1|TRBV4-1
TGCGCCAGCAGCCAACAGACAGTGAACACTGAAGCTTTCTTT
CASSQQTVNTEAFF
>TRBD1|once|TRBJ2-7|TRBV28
TGTGCCAGCAGTTTCCGGGACAGCCTGACGTACACCTACGAGCAGTACTTC
CASSFRDSLTYTYEQYF
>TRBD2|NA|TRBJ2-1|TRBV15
TGTGCCACCAGCAGAGATCGACTAGCGGTAAGCTCCTACAATGAGCAGTTCTTC
CATSRDRLAVSSYNEQFF
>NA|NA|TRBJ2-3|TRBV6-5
TGTGCCAGCAGTCCAGGGTTAGGTACGCAGTATTTT
CASSPGLGTQYF
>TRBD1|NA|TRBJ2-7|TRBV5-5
TGTGCCAGCAGCCCGTTGGGACAGAACTACGAGCAGTACTTC
CASSPLGQNYEQYF
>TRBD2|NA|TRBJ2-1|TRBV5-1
TGCGCCAGCAGCTTACCTAGCGGGAGCACCAATGAGCAGTTCTTC
CASSLPSGSTNEQFF
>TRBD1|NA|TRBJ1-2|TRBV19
TGTGCCAGTAAGACAGGGCTCCGAGGCGGCTACACCTTC
CASKTGLRGGYTF
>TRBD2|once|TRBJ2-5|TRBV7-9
TGTGCCAGCAGCTTCCACAGACTAGCGGGAGGGTTCGGGGAGACCCAGTACTTC
CASSFHRLAGGFGETQYF
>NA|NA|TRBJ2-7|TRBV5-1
TGCGCCAGCAGCTCCTCGGTCCTCCAGGGAAACTCCTACGAGCAGTACTTC
CASSSSVLQGNSYEQYF